These 13 T cell receptor beta chains were sequenced from one sample in a study of memory CD4+ T cells and cytomegalovirus serostatus. The repertoire was sequenced with immunoSEQ multiplex PCR; TCRdb's copy has only in-frame clones and lacks some. This sample has 40,000 to 50,000 clones, with 76% found just once. The sort gate was single viable CD3+CD4+CD8-CD45RO+ cells for memory CD4+ T cells. What was sequenced was memory CD4+ T cells from blood. These receptors came from an adult in good health and CMV-seronegative.

This clone was detected only once. The chain combines TRBV7-3 with TRBJ2-1, with TRBD2 matching 8 bases. The V and J ends lost 4 bases and 5 bases, in that order; junction bases with no gene match: 7. The CDR3 is 15 amino acids. Germline V gene data show CDR1 as SGHTA and CDR2 as FQGTGA. CDR3 protein: CASSSGLVPHNEQFF. The CDR3 bases are TGTGCCAGCAGCTCGGGACTAGTTCCCCACAATGAGCAGTTCTTC.

V usage is TRBV4-1 and J usage is TRBJ2-1; possible D gene TRBD2, 6 bases. Trimming took off 1 base at V and 5 bases at J, with 15 bases between the two ends. Per the germline V gene, CDR1 is MGHRA and CDR2 is YSYEKL. This CDR3 is built from 16 residues. CDR3 nucleotides: TGCGCCAGCAGCCAAGTCCCGACTAGACCAGACAATGAGCAGTTCTTC. Translating gives CASSQVPTRPDNEQFF.

The V gene is TRBV30, the J gene TRBJ2-7; TRBD1 agrees at 7 bases. This CDR3 comprises 11 residues. Germline CDR1 reads GTSNPN; CDR2 reads SVGIG (reference sequence). V lost 8 bases, J lost 7 bases, and 8 bases stayed unmatched. CDR3 nucleotide sequence: TGTGCCGGAACCTCAGGGGGAGAGCAGTACTTC. As protein: CAGTSGGEQYF.

The chain recombines TRBV30 with TRBJ1-2, with a tentative D call TRBD1 (6 bases). V was cut by 3 bases and J by 4 bases, with 15 bases left in between. Germline V gene data show CDR1 as GTSNPN and CDR2 as SVGIG (reference sequence). This CDR3 contains 14 residues. CDR3 region: CAWSRRTETYGYTF. For the CDR3, the DNA is TGTGCCTGGAGCAGACGGACAGAAACCTATGGCTACACCTTC. The variable domain in full, completed from reference TRBV30 and TRBJ1-2, reads SQTIHQWPATLVQPVGSPLSLECTVEGTSNPNLYWYRQAAGRGLQLLFYSVGIGQISSEVPQNLSASRPQDRQFILSSKKLLLSDSGFYLCAWSRRTETYGYTFGSGTRLTVV.

This chain connects TRBV28 to TRBJ2-2, with D uncertain. V was cut by 4 bases and J by 1 base, with 7 bases left in between. The CDR3 has 14 residues. Germline CDR1 and CDR2: MDHEN and SYDVKM. The DNA for the CDR3 is TGTGCCAGCAGTTCTTGGCAGAACACCGGGGAGCTGTTTTTT. Amino acids: CASSSWQNTGELFF.

The gene calls are TRBV29-1 and TRBJ2-3; no reliable D call. V was pared by 3 bases and J by 0 bases, with 7 bases between. Germline CDR1 and CDR2: SQVTM and ANQGSEA. The CDR3 is 13 amino acids. The CDR3 loop is CSVDEASTDTQYF. CDR3 DNA sequence: TGCAGCGTTGATGAGGCGAGCACAGATACGCAGTATTTT.

In regard to this clone: Its ends do not fully match the called genes, so a read error is possible. Other DNA sequences in this specimen translate into the identical CDR3. V and J are TRBV7-7 and TRBJ2-2, with unresolved D. This CDR3 region has 12 residues. Germline CDR1 and CDR2: SSHAT and FNYEAQ (reference sequence). CDR3 bases: TGTGCTAGCAGCGCAGATACCGGGGAGCTGTTTTTT. The encoded protein is CASSADTGELFF.

The V gene is TRBV28, the J gene TRBJ1-5, with D hard to call. The germline CDR1 and CDR2 sequences are MDHEN and SYDVKM. V lost 1 base to trimming and J lost 2 bases, with 9 bases between them. The CDR3 spans 15 residues. CDR3 loop: CASSLFAGGNQPQHF. DNA of the CDR3: TGTGCCAGCAGTTTATTTGCCGGGGGCAATCAGCCCCAGCATTTT.

V gene TRBV2 combines with J gene TRBJ1-5; tentative D call: TRBD1 (5 bases). V lost 6 bases to trimming and J lost 7 bases, with 19 bases between them. The CDR3 sequence is 15 residues long. CDR1 is SNHLY, CDR2 FYNNEI, per germline. Written as DNA, the CDR3 is TGTGCCAGCAGCCATCCTCGGGGGATAGGGCAGCCCCAGCATTTT. This gives the protein CASSHPRGIGQPQHF.

This sequence joins TRBV7-9 and TRBJ1-4, with unresolved D. CDR1 is SEHNR, CDR2 FQNEAQ, per germline (reference sequence). CDR3 size: 15 residues. V lost 2 bases to trimming and J lost 7 bases, with 14 bases between them. Written as DNA, the CDR3 is TGTGCCAGCAGCTTATCGGAGACGGCGAGTGAAAAACTGTTTTTT. Protein sequence: CASSLSETASEKLFF. Full variable domain (outside the CDR3, taken from reference TRBV7-9 and TRBJ1-4): DTGVSQNPRHKITKRGQNVTFRCDPISEHNRLYWYRQTLGQGPEFLTYFQNEAQLEKSRLLSDRFSAERPKGSFSTLEIQRTEQGDSAMYLCASSLSETASEKLFFGSGTQLSVL.

Within the sample, this clone is medium-sized. This rearrangement joins TRBV30 to TRBJ1-5; 9 bases are a match to TRBD1. The CDR3 runs 17 residues. The V gene's germline CDR1 is GTSNPN and CDR2 SVGIG (reference sequence). V shed 0 bases and J 3 bases; nucleotides not matched to a gene: 9. CDR3 residues: CAWSVGDREGDNQPQHF. In nucleotides, the CDR3 is TGTGCCTGGAGTGTAGGGGACAGGGAAGGAGACAATCAGCCCCAGCATTTT.

This chain joins TRBV5-4 and TRBJ1-6; no firm D call. The germline gives CDR1 SGHNT, CDR2 YYREEE (reference sequence). The CDR3 consists of 19 residues. Trimming removed 4 bases at V and 6 bases at J, with 26 bases between. The CDR3, as DNA: TGTGCCAGCAGCACCTCGATATTGGGAATCCCCCCGGGTAATTCACCCCTCCACTTT. Amino acid sequence: CASSTSILGIPPGNSPLHF. The variable domain in full, completed from reference TRBV5-4 and TRBJ1-6, reads ETGVTQSPTHLIKTRGQQVTLRCSSQSGHNTVSWYQQALGQGPQFIFQYYREEENGRGNFPPRFSGLQFPNYSSELNVNALELDDSALYLCASSTSILGIPPGNSPLHFGNGTRLTVT.

This clone is labeled medium-sized. This chain links TRBV19 with TRBJ1-1; D not certain. This CDR3 comprises 13 residues. The germline V gene encodes CDR1 LNHDA and CDR2 SQIVND (reference sequence). The V and J ends lost 2 bases and 1 base respectively, with 5 bases between them. CDR3 protein: CASSIQRNTEAFF. The DNA of the CDR3 is TGTGCCAGTAGTATACAAAGGAACACTGAAGCTTTCTTT.